This record concerns one T cell receptor beta chain sequence. The data belong to a study of blood T cell repertoires in COVID-19. The wider study: Acute and convalescent COVID-19 samples came from the United States, Italy and Spain. PBMCs, B-cell-depleted T cells, or T cells provided the cDNA or gDNA that made up the material.

V was pared by 5 bases and J by 2 bases, with 4 bases of the junction left unmatched. The CDR3 consists of 15 residues. CDR1 and CDR2 from the germline V gene are MDHEN and SYDVKM. Per the study methods: Scientists estimated how many nucleated cells there were by amplifying reference gene primers. Assay: immunoSEQ multiplex PCR; the TCRdb copy retains only in-frame clones and omits some. Clone size and V and J calls were adopted from that table, with D and trimming inferred from the DNA. The sample consists of some 110,000 clones, around 84% of them appearing once. The chain is built from TRBV28 and TRBJ1-5, with 9 positions matching TRBD1. Sequencing was performed on peripheral blood. The origin of this receptor is a man aged 35 to 55 with acute or convalescent COVID-19. CDR3 nucleotide sequence: TGTGCCAGCAGTGCCCGGACAGGGGGCAATCAGCCCCAGCATTTT. Its translation: CASSARTGGNQPQHF.